The text below deals with one T cell receptor (beta chain). No antigen is known for it. J lost 5 bases, V lost 6 bases, and 10 bases had no gene match. The CDR3 consists of 15 residues. In germline, CDR1 is MDHEN, CDR2 SYDVKM. Clones were read by immunoSEQ multiplex PCR, and TCRdb kept only the in-frame ones, dropping some. Among around 78,000 clones listed, 80% to 90% were seen once. This sample was taken from a study of graft-versus-host responses after intestinal transplantation. Turning to the study itself: Recipients were given multivisceral, liver-intestinal, or isolated intestinal transplants. Anti-thymocyte globulin induction, then tacrolimus and steroids for about three years, went to all recipients. Study-wide findings and caveats: Within allografts, high graft-versus-host to host-versus-graft clonal ratios were seen among patients with graft-donor T cell macrochimerism. GvH clones appeared in recipient marrow, some first in ileum or blood.

The sample here was unstimulated CD8+ T cells sorted from spleen or lymph node cells, taken before transplant. V is TRBV28 and J is TRBJ2-5, with 9 bases matching TRBD1. The origin of this receptor is a human donor who was the organ donor for an intestinal transplant. DNA for the CDR3: TGTGCCAGCAGCAGCACAGGGGGCATGCAGGAGACCCAGTACTTC. Protein sequence: CASSSTGGMQETQYF. The complete variable domain, with remaining parts taken from reference TRBV28 and TRBJ2-5, reads DVKVTQSSRYLVKRTGEKVFLECVQDMDHENMFWYRQDPGLGLRLIYFSYDVKMKEKGDIPEGYSVSREKKERFSLILESASTNQTSMYLCASSSTGGMQETQYFGPGTRLLVL.